What follows are 5 T cell receptor beta chains derived from one specimen sequenced in a study of patients and donors after allogeneic stem cell transplantation. TCRdb redid the calling of the RT-PCR reads with MiXCR, one entry per CDR3 protein. Of about 960,000 distinct CDR3 sequences in the sample, more than 15% are singletons; the top ten hold 6%. The sequenced material came from blood, either unsorted or a sorted T cell fraction (not recorded which). The receptors shown here come from a human donor who was either an allogeneic HSCT recipient or a stem cell or donor lymphocyte infusion donor (not recorded which). It is not recorded whose cells these are; they may come from a transplant donor.

This clonotype was detected only a few times. V gene TRBV5-1 combines with J gene TRBJ2-7; D is undetermined. Per the germline V gene, CDR1 is SGHRS and CDR2 is YFSETQ. V was trimmed by 0 bases and J by 2 bases, leaving 9 bases between them. CDR3 length: 14 amino acids. In DNA form, the CDR3 reads TGCGCCAGCAGCTTGGACGAGCCCCCCTACGAGCAGTACTTC. As protein: CASSLDEPPYEQYF.

The genes are TRBV15 and TRBJ2-1; 9 bases align to TRBD2. J lost 7 bases, V lost 0 bases, and 1 base had no gene match. CDR3 size: 14 residues. CDR1 is LNHNV and CDR2 is YYDKDF in the germline V gene (reference sequence). Here the CDR3 reads CATSRDLAGNEQFF. Written as DNA, the CDR3 is TGTGCCACCAGCAGAGATCTAGCGGGAAATGAGCAGTTCTTC.

This chain links TRBV5-1 with TRBJ1-2; 9 bases agree with TRBD1. The trim removed 0 bases at V and 0 bases at J, leaving 6 bases unmatched. The CDR3 is 17 amino acids. Germline V lookup: CDR1 SGHRS, CDR2 YFSETQ. The CDR3 DNA is TGCGCCAGCAGCTTGGTCGTGACAGGGGGTTCTAACTATGGCTACACCTTC. Protein product: CASSLVVTGGSNYGYTF. The full variable domain, completed using reference TRBV5-1 and TRBJ1-2, is KAGVTQTPRYLIKTRGQQVTLSCSPISGHRSVSWYQQTPGQGLQFLFEYFSETQRNKGNFPGRFSGRQFSNSRSEMNVSTLELGDSALYLCASSLVVTGGSNYGYTFGSGTRLTVV.

The chain employs TRBV15 and TRBJ1-6; D gene ambiguous. Looked up from germline, CDR1 is LNHNV and CDR2 is YYDKDF (reference sequence). V dropped 8 bases and J dropped 5 bases, with 13 bases sitting between them. This CDR3 has 14 amino acids. The CDR3: CATGSTVDNSPLHF. CDR3 in DNA: TGTGCCACCGGGTCGACCGTTGATAATTCACCCCTCCACTTT.

The gene calls are TRBV20-1 and TRBJ2-3; D might be TRBD2 (6 bases). The CDR3 sequence is 16 residues long. Trimming removed 6 bases from V and 0 bases from J, with 19 bases in between. In germline, CDR1 is DFQATT, CDR2 SNEGSKA (reference sequence). In DNA, the CDR3 is TGCAGTGCAGAAGCCCCGCGGGGCACTAGCACAGATACGCAGTATTTT. It codes for CSAEAPRGTSTDTQYF.